The source of this T cell receptor (beta chain) is a study of blood T cell repertoires in COVID-19. In the study overall: Acute-phase and convalescent COVID-19 samples originated in the United States, Italy and Spain. PBMCs, B-cell-depleted T cells, or T cells were the source of the cDNA or gDNA that made up the material.

Study processing details: Reference gene primer amplification gave estimated nucleated cell counts. The assay was immunoSEQ multiplex PCR, and TCRdb's table has in-frame clones only and misses some. V and J calls and clone size are those listed in that table; D and trimming were worked out from the DNA. The table has approximately 200,000 clones, about 80% seen once. The CDR3 extends over 15 amino acids. With 6 bases clipped from V and 3 bases from J, the junction kept 5 bases outside the gene matches. Germline CDR1 and CDR2: MNHEY and SMNVEV (reference sequence). The sample was peripheral blood. The sequence derives from a human donor with acute or convalescent COVID-19. The donor label of this sample is uncertain. This chain links TRBV27 with TRBJ2-5, with 12 positions matching TRBD2. The CDR3 is CASRLLAGGEETQYF. CDR3 nucleotides: TGTGCCAGCAGGCTACTAGCGGGAGGAGAAGAGACCCAGTACTTC.